These 26 T cell receptor beta chains share one sample of origin, sequenced in a study of T cells in women clearing cervical HPV infection. Profiled with immunoSEQ multiplex PCR; TCRdb holds only in-frame clones, not every one. This sample contains 40,000 or so clones. Sequencing was done on a sample of blood buffy coat. The source of these receptors is a woman between 18 and 69 years old with a cervical HPV16 infection that either progressed to CIN3+ or cleared (not recorded which).

About this clone itself: The CDR3 goes on 3 residues after the read ends, and that part is filled in from the germline J gene. The rearrangement joins TRBV2 to TRBJ2-7; the D is unclear. Germline V gene sequence: CDR1 SNHLY, CDR2 FYNNEI. V lost 6 bases and J lost 2, with 5 bases in between. The CDR3 extends over 11 amino acids. CDR3 residues: CASSGPYEQYF. The sequenced CDR3 bases are TGTGCCAGCAGCGGTCCCTACGAG.

A remark on this clone: The observed sequence ends 3 residues before the CDR3 terminus, with the missing tail filled in from the germline J gene. The gene calls are TRBV5-1 and TRBJ2-5, with 7 bases that match TRBD1. The CDR3 length is 14 residues. Germline lookup yields CDR1 SGHRS and CDR2 YFSETQ. Losses at the gene ends were 2 bases for V and 5 bases for J; bases not matched to a gene: 6. This CDR3 is CASSLSTGLETQYF. Incomplete CDR3 DNA: TGCGCCAGCAGCTTATCGACAGGGTTGGAGACC.

CDR3 sequence reads: CASSLQGPQETQYF. CDR3 bases read: TGTGCCAGCAGCTTACAGGGACCTCAAGAGACC. The chain combines TRBV5-6 with TRBJ2-5; weak D call: TRBD1 (6 bases). The CDR3 end falls 3 residues outside the read, so it is completed with the germline J gene. V was shortened by 2 bases and J by 2 bases, with 10 bases between the two germline ends. This CDR3 contains 14 residues. Looked up from germline, CDR1 is SGHDT and CDR2 is YYEEEE.

The sequenced CDR3 bases are TGTGCCAGTCGTCGGTCGGGTAGGTGGGGGGACTCCTACGAG. Its translation is CASRRSGRWGDSYE. The full CDR3 sequence reads CASRRSGRWGDSYEQYF. The chain couples TRBV19 to TRBJ2-7; D might be TRBD2 (6 bases). From the germline J gene comes the end of the CDR3, since the read stops 3 residues before it. The V gene lost 8 bases and the J gene lost 0 bases, with 23 bases spanning the gap. CDR3 length equals 17 residues. Per germline, CDR1 LNHDA and CDR2 SQIVND (reference sequence).

As regards this clone: The DNA ends 3 residues before the CDR3 does, and the rest of the CDR3 is filled in from the germline J gene. This chain joins TRBV12-3 or TRBV12-4 and TRBJ1-6, with D perhaps matching TRBD1 (6 bases). The V and J ends lost 5 bases and 10 bases respectively, with 12 bases between them. This CDR3 is 13 amino acids long. CDR3 in amino acids: CASSPQGSSPLHF. The DNA read from the CDR3 is TGTGCCAGCAGTCCACAGGGTAGCTCACCC.

Details on this clone: The sequenced fragment ends 3 residues before the CDR3 boundary, so the rest is inferred from the germline J gene. The genes are TRBV7-6 and TRBJ1-2; D might be TRBD1 (5 bases). Germline V CDR1 and CDR2: SGHVS, FNYEAQ. The CDR3 loop spans 15 amino acids. The CDR3 DNA, read in part, is TGTGCCAGCAGCTTAGTCGCTAGCGGGGGTGGTGAC. Encoded protein: CASSLVASGGGD. The entire CDR3 is CASSLVASGGGDYTF.

Concerning this clone: The missing CDR3 end, 3 residues past where the read stops, is filled in from the germline J gene. The rearrangement uses TRBV20-1 and TRBJ2-5; TRBD2 matches 7 bases. V shed 0 bases and J 1 base; nucleotides not matched to a gene: 2. Per the germline V gene, CDR1 is DFQATT and CDR2 is SNEGSKA (reference sequence). The CDR3 is 14 residues long. The covered CDR3 bases are TGCAGTGCTAGAGATCCTAGCGGCCAAGAGACC. This gives the protein CSARDPSGQET. The complete CDR3 sequence is CSARDPSGQETQYF.

As to this clone: The sequenced fragment ends 3 residues before the CDR3 boundary, so the rest is inferred from the germline J gene. The chain is built from TRBV30 and TRBJ1-5; D is ambiguous. This CDR3 is 14 amino acids long. V lost 0 bases and J lost 6, with 12 bases in between. Germline V CDR1 and CDR2: GTSNPN, SVGIG (reference sequence). The CDR3 region is CAWSVSGPGQPQHF. CDR3 DNA (partial): TGTGCCTGGAGTGTGAGTGGTCCGGGTCAGCCC.

On this clone itself: The CDR3 extends 3 residues past the end of the read, so its final part is completed from the germline J gene. The rearrangement links TRBV10-3 to TRBJ1-1; D is perhaps TRBD1 (5 bases). Looked up from germline, CDR1 is ENHRY and CDR2 is SYGVKD. The length of the CDR3 is 14 residues. The CDR3 is CAISDRGKKGEAFF. CDR3 DNA, as far as it was read: TGTGCCATCAGTGATCGGGGGAAAAAGGGCGAA.

In regard to this clone: Read sequence stops 3 residues before the CDR3 end, and the germline J gene provides the missing end. This rearrangement joins TRBV27 to TRBJ2-7; 11 bases line up with TRBD2. The CDR3 is made up of 15 amino acids. Losses at the gene ends were 2 bases for V and 2 bases for J; bases not matched to a gene: 2. Germline V gene data show CDR1 as MNHEY and CDR2 as SMNVEV (reference sequence). The part of the CDR3 DNA that was read is TGTGCCAGCAGTTTACAGACTAGCGGGACCTACGAG. Translated, it gives CASSLQTSGTYE. The full-length CDR3 reads as CASSLQTSGTYEQYF.

Note on this clone: From the germline J gene comes the end of the CDR3, since the read stops 3 residues before it. The chain combines TRBV20-1 with TRBJ1-2; 11 nucleotides agree with TRBD1. There are 13 residues in the CDR3. CDR1 and CDR2 (germline): DFQATT, SNEGSKA (reference sequence). The DNA read from the CDR3 is TGCAGTGCTCCCGGGACAGGGGGATACGGC. This encodes CSAPGTGGYG. The CDR3 as a whole reads CSAPGTGGYGYTF.

A remark on this clone: The read finishes 3 residues shy of the CDR3 end, and the germline J gene is used to complete it. The rearrangement joins TRBV5-1 to TRBJ1-1; D call uncertain. The CDR3 loop spans 13 amino acids. Germline V gives CDR1 SGHRS, CDR2 YFSETQ. With 1 base removed from V and 2 bases from J, the gap between germline ends came to 6 bases. The CDR3 sequence is CASSLQDNTEAFF. The part of the CDR3 DNA that was read is TGCGCCAGCAGCTTGCAGGATAACACTGAA.

Points on this clone: The read halts 3 residues ahead of the CDR3 end, with the missing end drawn from the germline J gene. The genes are TRBV19 and TRBJ2-7; 9 positions agree with TRBD1. CDR1 and CDR2 from the germline V gene are LNHDA and SQIVND (reference sequence). V shed 5 bases and J 0 bases; nucleotides not matched to a gene: 2. The CDR3 is 14 residues long. CDR3 DNA, as far as it was read: TGTGCCAGTAGTGGGACAGGGCTCTCCTACGAG. Amino acid sequence: CASSGTGLSYE. The full CDR3 protein reads CASSGTGLSYEQYF.

As regards this clone: The DNA ends 3 residues before the CDR3 does, and the rest of the CDR3 is filled in from the germline J gene. The chain joins TRBV18 to TRBJ1-4; D ambiguous. The germline gives CDR1 KGHSH, CDR2 LQKENI. The V end lost 3 bases, the J end lost 0 bases, and 11 bases lay between the germline ends. The CDR3 consists of 16 residues. The sequenced part of the CDR3 DNA is TGTGCCAGCTCACCCCAGTCTCTTGCAACTAATGAAAAA. Its translation: CASSPQSLATNEK. Given in full, the CDR3 is CASSPQSLATNEKLFF.

In regard to this clone: The read ends 3 residues shy of where the CDR3 ends; the end is completed using the germline J gene. Other DNA sequences in the sample encode the same CDR3. The chain links TRBV7-3 to TRBJ2-6; unclear D gene. V lost 6 bases, J lost 4 bases, and 10 bases lay in between. Germline assignment: CDR1 SGHTA and CDR2 FQGTGA. The CDR3 covers 14 residues. The CDR3 spells CASRRRSGANVLTF. The sequenced CDR3 bases are TGTGCCAGCAGGCGGAGATCCGGGGCCAACGTC.

Comment on this clone: Sequencing ends 3 residues short of the CDR3 end; the germline J gene provides the rest. V gene TRBV30 combines with J gene TRBJ2-3; perhaps TRBD1 as D (6 bases). CDR1 GTSNPN and CDR2 SVGIG come from the germline V gene (reference sequence). This CDR3 region has 15 residues. CDR3 bases read: TGTGCCTGGAGCGACTCCGGGACACCAAATCAGCCG. Protein: CAWSDSGTPNQP. The entire CDR3 reads CAWSDSGTPNQPQYF.

Regarding this clone: Sequencing ends 3 residues short of the CDR3 end; the germline J gene provides the rest. The rearrangement links TRBV5-1 to TRBJ2-4; TRBD2 might be the D (6 bases). The CDR3 is 17 residues long. Between the trimmed V and J ends, which lost 2 bases and 4 bases, there was a span of 19 bases. Germline CDR1 reads SGHRS; CDR2 reads YFSETQ. The CDR3 loop reads CASSLDALGGDKNIQYF. The CDR3 bases that were read are TGCGCCAGCAGCTTAGATGCCCTGGGGGGAGATAAAAACATT.

For this clone: The read comes to an end 3 residues before the CDR3 does, leaving the germline J gene to fill in the end. The V and J genes are TRBV19 and TRBJ1-2; TRBD1 matches at 7 bases. V was pared by 5 bases and J by 4 bases, with 7 bases of the junction left unmatched. This CDR3 is 14 amino acids long. Germline V CDR1 and CDR2: LNHDA, SQIVND (reference sequence). CDR3 protein: CASSQPDRTYGYTF. CDR3 DNA (partial): TGTGCCAGTAGTCAGCCGGACAGGACCTATGGC.

Of note for this clone: The missing CDR3 end, 3 residues past where the read stops, is filled in from the germline J gene. J is TRBJ2-1 and V is TRBV5-6, with 8 bases that match TRBD2. Per the germline V gene, CDR1 is SGHDT and CDR2 is YYEEEE. There are 15 residues in the CDR3. V was pared by 3 bases and J by 9 bases, with 11 bases of the junction left unmatched. The chain's CDR3 is CASSSRGTRDGEQFF. CDR3 DNA (partial): TGTGCCAGCAGCTCCCGGGGGACTAGGGATGGTGAG.

Of note for this clone: Read sequence stops 3 residues before the CDR3 end, and the germline J gene provides the missing end. The chain joins TRBV30 to TRBJ2-3; TRBD1 matches 7 bases. The CDR3 spans 14 residues. The V and J ends lost 0 bases and 5 bases, in that order; junction bases with no gene match: 5. The germline V gene encodes CDR1 GTSNPN and CDR2 SVGIG (reference sequence). CDR3 DNA, as far as it was read: TGTGCCTGGAGTGTGGAGGCAGGGGGAGATACG. It translates to CAWSVEAGGDT. The full CDR3 reads CAWSVEAGGDTQYF.

About this clone itself: The observed sequence ends 3 residues before the CDR3 terminus, with the missing tail filled in from the germline J gene. The V gene is TRBV20-1, the J gene TRBJ2-3; TRBD2 matches 7 bases. Germline CDR1 reads DFQATT; CDR2 reads SNEGSKA (reference sequence). This CDR3 comprises 16 residues. Trimming took 5 bases from V and 0 from J; bases not matched to a gene: 11. This CDR3 reads CSALRLTSASTDTQYF. The sequenced part of the CDR3 DNA is TGCAGTGCTCTCCGGCTTACTAGCGCCAGCACAGATACG.

Notes on this clone: The observed sequence ends 3 residues before the CDR3 terminus, with the missing tail filled in from the germline J gene. The chain is built from TRBV7-2 and TRBJ2-2, with D unresolved. The CDR3 spans 13 residues. Germline assignment: CDR1 SGHTA and CDR2 FQGNSA. Trimming removed 1 base from V and 7 bases from J, with 7 bases in between. The sequenced CDR3 bases are TGTGCCAGCAGCTTAGATTTTAGCGGGGAG. Translation: CASSLDFSGE. The whole CDR3 sequence reads CASSLDFSGELFF.

This clone is identified as medium-sized (0.01 to 0.1%) from frequency. The observed sequence ends 3 residues before the CDR3 terminus, with the missing tail filled in from the germline J gene. J is TRBJ2-7 and V is TRBV18; D possibly corresponds to TRBD1 (6 bases). Germline-derived CDR1 and CDR2 are KGHSH and LQKENI. V gave up 2 bases and J gave up 6 bases, with 14 bases separating them. The CDR3 extends over 14 amino acids. CDR3 DNA, as far as it was read: TGTGCCAGCTCACCAACCCACAGGGTTTCCGAG. Translated, it gives CASSPTHRVSE. The whole CDR3 sequence is CASSPTHRVSEQYF.

About this clone: With the read ending 3 residues before the CDR3 end, the germline J gene is used to fill in that end. V is TRBV6-1 and J is TRBJ2-7; 8 bases line up with TRBD1. With 3 bases clipped from V and 2 bases from J, the junction kept 6 bases outside the gene matches. Germline V gives CDR1 MNHNS, CDR2 SASEGT. The CDR3 length is 15 residues. The CDR3 here is CASSDPRTGPYEQYF. The CDR3 DNA, read in part, is TGTGCCAGCAGTGACCCTAGGACAGGGCCCTACGAG.

Of note for this clone: Read sequence stops 3 residues before the CDR3 end, and the germline J gene provides the missing end. This chain joins TRBV5-1 and TRBJ2-5; 8 nucleotides align to TRBD2. The V gene end was trimmed by 0 bases and the J gene end by 2 bases; junction bases not matched to a gene: 6. Germline assignment: CDR1 SGHRS and CDR2 YFSETQ. There are 16 residues in the CDR3. The CDR3 loop reads CASSLGAGGSQETQYF. The part of the CDR3 DNA that was read is TGCGCCAGCAGCTTGGGTGCGGGAGGATCACAAGAGACC.

As regards this clone: The sequence runs out 3 residues before the end of the CDR3; the remainder is reconstructed from the germline J gene. The chain carries TRBV7-2 and TRBJ2-7; 9 bases map to TRBD1. The ends lost 6 bases at V and 6 bases at J; junction bases unmatched: 12. The CDR3 loop spans 15 amino acids. Germline V gives CDR1 SGHTA, CDR2 FQGNSA. The part of the CDR3 DNA that was read is TGTGCCAGCAGTAGGACAGGGGACCCGGTGGGCGAG. It codes for CASSRTGDPVGE. The full CDR3 reads CASSRTGDPVGEQYF.